This is a list of T cell receptor beta chains from one sample in a study of blood T cells in healthy people across ages. TCRdb itself ran the 5' RACE reads through MiXCR, one entry per CDR3 protein. The sample includes 540,000 or so distinct CDR3 sequences, 20% to 30% of them seen just once. In addition, the sample was reused for a study of T cells of mothers and their children.

The sample comprised blood. The receptor source for this set is a boy aged 5-17 years in good health. Each CDR3 is given with its conserved first and last residue. Not every row has a clone size; where given, it reads once, few, many or a size class.

V gene	J gene	clone size	CDR3 protein
TRBV6-5	TRBJ2-3	-	CASRPHSNTDTQYF
TRBV4-1	TRBJ1-2	few	CASSHRTGGDYTNYGYTF
TRBV12-3/TRBV12-4	TRBJ2-2	few	CASSPGLATGELFF
TRBV5-5	TRBJ2-5	-	CASSRGGIETQYF
TRBV7-2	TRBJ1-1	-	CASSLEGLGLTEAFF
TRBV5-1	TRBJ2-3	-	CASKPDGALTDTQYF
TRBV5-1	TRBJ2-1	many	CASTIQGALNEQFF
TRBV15	TRBJ2-1	few	CATSRPERDSYNEQFF
TRBV18	TRBJ1-1	few	CASSPRTATEAFF
TRBV5-5	TRBJ1-2	few	CASSWTIGQESYGYTF
TRBV12-3/TRBV12-4	TRBJ2-6	-	CASSLGQGAPGANVLTF
TRBV6-5	TRBJ1-4	few	CASSYSGQLNEKLFF
TRBV28	TRBJ1-1	few	CASKGQEAEAFF
TRBV5-1	TRBJ2-2	-	CASSSGQPANTGELFF
TRBV9	TRBJ2-7	few	CASSVVCHSYAQYF
TRBV12-3/TRBV12-4	-	many	CASSDRQPTYEQYF
TRBV5-8	TRBJ1-1	-	CASAPRGLNTEAFF
TRBV5-6	TRBJ1-1	few	CASSLGFYETEAFF
TRBV28	TRBJ2-1	few	CASRPSGSSYNEQFF